This T cell receptor (beta chain) derives from a study of T cell repertoires in cytomegalovirus infection. TCRdb re-analysed the reads in MiXCR, keeping a single row per CDR3 protein. Of about 830,000 distinct CDR3 sequences listed, about 30% were seen once; the top ten hold about an eighth. V lost 2 bases and J 6 bases, leaving 8 bases between the germline ends. This CDR3 is built from 13 residues. CDR1 and CDR2 from the germline V gene are SNHLY and FYNNEI. As regards this clonotype: Antigen unknown.

The sequence was obtained from a human donor in good health (CMV status not recorded). Some clones in this sample may be carry-over from other donors' samples. This sequence joins TRBV2 and TRBJ1-5; D call uncertain. The sequencing used cultured CD8+ T cells from PBMCs, collected from culture after CMV antigen stimulation. CDR3 nucleotides: TGTGCCAGCAGTGAACGACTTCGTCAGCCCCAGCATTTT. Translated: CASSERLRQPQHF.